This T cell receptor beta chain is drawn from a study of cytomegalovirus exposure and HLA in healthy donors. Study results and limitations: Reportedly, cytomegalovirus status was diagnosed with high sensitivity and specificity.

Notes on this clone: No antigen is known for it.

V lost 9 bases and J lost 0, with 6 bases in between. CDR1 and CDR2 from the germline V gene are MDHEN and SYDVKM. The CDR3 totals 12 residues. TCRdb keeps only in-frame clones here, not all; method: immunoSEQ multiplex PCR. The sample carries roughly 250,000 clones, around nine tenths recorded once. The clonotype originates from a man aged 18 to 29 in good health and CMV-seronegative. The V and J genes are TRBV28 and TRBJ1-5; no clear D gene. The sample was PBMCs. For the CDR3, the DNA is TGTGCCAGTACTAATAGCAATCAGCCCCAGCATTTT. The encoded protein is CASTNSNQPQHF.